This T cell receptor (beta chain) was sequenced in a study of cytomegalovirus exposure and HLA in healthy donors. Overall study: Earlier, some 200 million T cells were analyzed, and some 120 million unique TCR beta sequences were found among them.

The V gene lost 7 bases and the J gene lost 5 bases, with 14 bases spanning the gap. The CDR3 contains 13 residues. Germline-derived CDR1 and CDR2 are MDHEN and SYDVKM. For this clone: The antigen remains unidentified.

Vbeta (60) and Jbeta (13) primers were used in the PCR. The protocol was immunoSEQ multiplex PCR, while the TCRdb copy is restricted to in-frame clones and leaves out a portion. The sample consists of around 130,000 clones, about 78% of them appearing once. Absent from the records is this donor's CMV serostatus. Notes on the study in general: Accurate predictions that matched the HLA-A and HLA-B alleles of most subjects were reportedly made from TCR beta sequences.

Material: PBMCs. The J gene is TRBJ2-5, the V gene TRBV28, with D perhaps TRBD2 (6 bases). The source is a human donor in good health. The DNA of the CDR3 is TGTGCCAGCACCACCGGGGGTGGGGAGACCCAGTACTTC. This translates into CASTTGGGETQYF. Variable domain in full (rest from reference TRBV28 and TRBJ2-5): DVKVTQSSRYLVKRTGEKVFLECVQDMDHENMFWYRQDPGLGLRLIYFSYDVKMKEKGDIPEGYSVSREKKERFSLILESASTNQTSMYLCASTTGGGETQYFGPGTRLLVL.